The next 11 T cell receptor beta chains were all read from a single sample in a study of blood T cells in healthy people across ages. Sample-barcoded 5' priming and a J-beta primer mix drove a second PCR of roughly 7 to 11 cycles. MiXCR, run by TCRdb on the 5' RACE reads, gives a single entry per CDR3 protein. The sample includes about 650,000 distinct CDR3 sequences, roughly 32% of them seen just once. The sample taken for sequencing was blood. All receptors come from an elderly woman in good health.

Many counts were recorded for this clonotype. This chain uses TRBV4-1 with TRBJ1-2; a possible D gene is TRBD1 (6 bases). The germline gives CDR1 MGHRA, CDR2 YSYEKL. This CDR3 has 20 residues. With 0 bases removed from V and 7 bases from J, the gap between germline ends came to 30 bases. The CDR3 protein is CASSQETGTIARGLLLGYTF. Written as DNA, the CDR3 is TGCGCCAGCAGCCAAGAAACCGGGACGATAGCCCGGGGGCTATTGCTTGGCTACACCTTC.

About this clonotype itself: A read error may produce the germline difference seen at one junction end. The J gene is TRBJ1-6, the V gene TRBV5-1, with 7 bases aligning to TRBD1. The CDR3 loop spans 15 amino acids. Germline V lookup: CDR1 SGHRS, CDR2 YFSETQ. The CDR3 spells CANSLETGSDSPLHF. CDR3 DNA: TGCGCCAACAGCTTGGAGACAGGGTCAGATTCACCCCTCCACTTT. Full variable domain (remainder filled in from reference TRBV5-1 and TRBJ1-6): KAGVTQTPRYLIKTRGQQVTLSCSPISGHRSVSWYQQTPGQGLQFLFEYFSETQRNKGNFPGRFSGRQFSNSRSEMNVSTLELGDSALYLCANSLETGSDSPLHFGNGTRLTVT.

The J gene is TRBJ2-3, the V gene TRBV7-9; the D is unclear. Trimming left V 5 bases short and J 2 bases short, with 5 bases between. The CDR3 totals 12 residues. Germline V gene sequence: CDR1 SEHNR, CDR2 FQNEAQ (reference sequence). DNA of the CDR3: TGTGCCAGCAGCGTCCCCACAGATACGCAGTATTTT. Translated: CASSVPTDTQYF.

This clonotype has a handful of counts. V gene TRBV18 combines with J gene TRBJ1-1; D remains unclear. CDR3 length: 13 amino acids. CDR1 KGHSH and CDR2 LQKENI come from the germline V gene. Trimming took 8 bases from V and 3 from J, leaving 13 bases between them. The CDR3 coding sequence is TGTGCCAGCGCAGAGCAGGTCGACACTGAAGCTTTCTTT. Its protein is CASAEQVDTEAFF.

This clonotype has a single count. The DNA of the CDR3 is TGCAGTGCCCAAGACGCCCGTACTAGCCTACTCGAGCAGTACTTC. Translation gives CSAQDARTSLLEQYF. The chain links TRBV20-1 to TRBJ2-7; maybe TRBD2 (6 bases). Looked up from germline, CDR1 is DFQATT and CDR2 is SNEGSKA (reference sequence). This CDR3 spans 15 amino acids. The V and J ends lost 6 bases and 6 bases respectively, with 24 bases between them.

This clonotype was observed a few times. V usage is TRBV12-3 or TRBV12-4 and J usage is TRBJ2-7; 10 nucleotides match TRBD1. The CDR3 has 15 amino acids. V dropped 3 bases and J dropped 6; count of bases not matched to a gene: 8. For the CDR3, the DNA is TGTGCCAGCAGTTTTTCTGGGACAGGGGAAAGCGAGCAGTACTTC. Amino acid sequence: CASSFSGTGESEQYF.

This chain joins TRBV13 and TRBJ2-1; 12 nucleotides match TRBD2. The V gene end was trimmed by 5 bases and the J gene end by 9 bases; junction bases not matched to a gene: 17. CDR1 and CDR2 (germline): PRHDT, FYEKMQ (reference sequence). This CDR3 is built from 18 residues. This chain's CDR3 is CASSLTSGGTSRSREQFF. CDR3 DNA: TGTGCCAGCAGCCTAACTAGCGGGGGGACCAGTCGGTCCCGTGAGCAGTTCTTC.

In its sample, this clonotype was seen many times. This rearrangement joins TRBV27 to TRBJ2-7; D is uncertain. V lost 7 bases, J lost 1 base, and 17 bases lay in between. CDR1 and CDR2 (germline): MNHEY, SMNVEV (reference sequence). The CDR3 has 15 residues. The chain's CDR3 is CASTPAVSVSYEQYF. CDR3 nucleotides: TGTGCCAGCACCCCGGCGGTCTCGGTTTCCTACGAGCAGTACTTC.

There are many counts of this clonotype. J is TRBJ1-5 and V is TRBV12-3 or TRBV12-4, with 7 bases aligning to TRBD1. V was pared by 6 bases and J by 4 bases, with 6 bases of the junction left unmatched. This CDR3 region has 14 residues. CDR3: CASSRDSWNQPQHF. The DNA of the CDR3 is TGTGCCAGCAGCAGGGACAGTTGGAATCAGCCCCAGCATTTT.

The chain combines TRBV4-2 with TRBJ2-5; unclear D gene. The end of the DNA fits TRBJ2-7 better, so the J call may be wrong. Germline V gives CDR1 LGHNA, CDR2 YNFKEQ. The CDR3 extends over 17 amino acids. The CDR3 is CASSQDSRRQQQGEQYF. CDR3 sequence (DNA): TGTGCCAGCAGCCAAGATAGTCGGCGACAACAGCAAGGCGAGCAGTACTTC.

The table lists this clonotype with many counts. The rearrangement links TRBV12-3 or TRBV12-4 to TRBJ2-3; 7 bases match TRBD2. This CDR3 contains 15 residues. Germline trimming cut 1 base from V and 5 bases from J; bases unmatched to any gene: 6. CDR3 nucleotides: TGTGCCAGCAGTTTAGGAAGGGACTACCAAGATACGCAGTATTTT. This translates into CASSLGRDYQDTQYF.